This T cell receptor beta chain is drawn from a study of T cells in Graves' hyperthyroidism and ophthalmopathy. From RNA transcripts, TCR beta CDR3 regions were amplified. First-round RT-PCR targeting the TCR CDR3 was performed with the HTBI primer set. MiXCR was run by TCRdb on the multiplex PCR reads, yielding one entry per CDR3 protein. This table has about 400,000 distinct CDR3 sequences, about 16% appearing once. V was pared by 1 base and J by 5 bases, with 14 bases between. CDR3 length equals 14 residues. Germline V lookup: CDR1 DFQATT, CDR2 SNEGSKA (reference sequence). This clonotype was detected only a few times.

Sequencing was performed on blood. The TCR comes from a woman in her sixties with Graves' ophthalmopathy. V and J are TRBV20-1 and TRBJ1-2; D unresolved. The CDR3 protein is CSARAAQPPYGYTF. The DNA of the CDR3 is TGCAGTGCTAGAGCGGCACAGCCGCCTTATGGCTACACCTTC.